What follows is one T cell receptor (beta chain) and its context. These data come from a study of shared clonotypes between healthy human individuals. Germline CDR1 SNHLY, CDR2 FYNNEI. Between the trimmed V and J ends, which lost 7 bases and 1 base, there was a span of 10 bases. The CDR3 has 13 residues. Some clones are missing from TCRdb's copy, which holds only in-frame ones; the method was immunoSEQ multiplex PCR. The sample gives some 2.1 million clones, 85% to 95% of which show up once; about 0.13% is in the top ten. This rearrangement joins TRBV2 to TRBJ1-1; D is possibly TRBD1 (5 bases). This sequence was found in a young man in good health. The sequencing input was naive CD4+ T cells sorted from blood. As for subset: CD45RA+ positively selected. The CDR3 spells CASTSDTNTEAFF. CDR3 bases: TGTGCCAGCACCTCGGACACGAACACTGAAGCTTTCTTT. Supplemented by reference TRBV2 and TRBJ1-1, the full variable domain reads EPEVTQTPSHQVTQMGQEVILRCVPISNHLYFYWYRQILGQKVEFLVSFYNNEISEKSEIFDDQFSVERPDGSNFTLKIRSTKLEDSAMYFCASTSDTNTEAFFGQGTRLTVV.